Presented here are 24 T cell receptor beta chains from one specimen sequenced in a study of blood T cell repertoires in COVID-19. Here immunoSEQ multiplex PCR was the method, and the copy in TCRdb shows in-frame clones only, minus some. The table shows fewer than 50,000 clones, with around 77% occurring only once. Sequencing was performed on peripheral blood. The receptors were sampled from a man aged 80 or over with active or convalescent COVID-19.

This clone was seen more than once but under ten times. The V and J genes are TRBV19 and TRBJ1-5, with TRBD1 matching 9 bases. J was trimmed by 4 bases and V by 6 bases; bases with no gene match: 16. Germline V gene data show CDR1 as LNHDA and CDR2 as SQIVND (reference sequence). The CDR3 runs to 18 residues. CDR3 region: CASSYTGTGTGRNQPQHF. CDR3 nucleotides: TGTGCCAGTAGCTATACCGGGACAGGGACGGGGAGAAATCAGCCCCAGCATTTT.

The rearrangement uses TRBV6-6 and TRBJ1-3; D may be TRBD1 (6 bases). CDR1 is MNHNY and CDR2 is SVGAGI in the germline V gene (reference sequence). The CDR3 covers 13 residues. V lost 6 bases and J lost 7, with 13 bases in between. CDR3 residues: CASSQQGKNTIYF. The CDR3, as DNA: TGTGCCAGCAGCCAACAGGGAAAGAACACCATATATTTT.

The V gene is TRBV7-2, the J gene TRBJ1-4; D call uncertain. With 1 base removed from V and 7 bases from J, the gap between germline ends came to 16 bases. The CDR3 has 16 amino acids. Germline CDR1 reads SGHTA; CDR2 reads FQGNSA. CDR3 nucleotide sequence: TGTGCCAGCAGCTTAGAGGTCCGTGGAGTAGGTGAAAAACTGTTTTTT. It codes for CASSLEVRGVGEKLFF.

V gene TRBV19 combines with J gene TRBJ1-5, with D tentatively TRBD1 (5 bases). Per germline, CDR1 LNHDA and CDR2 SQIVND (reference sequence). V was pared by 4 bases and J by 4 bases, with 11 bases between. The CDR3 has 14 residues. The CDR3 nucleotides read TGTGCCAGTAGTACAGGGCAGCAAAATCAGCCCCAGCATTTT. Translating gives CASSTGQQNQPQHF.

The chain links TRBV19 to TRBJ2-5, with 8 positions matching TRBD1. CDR3 length equals 16 residues. V shed 6 bases and J 5 bases; nucleotides not matched to a gene: 14. CDR1 LNHDA and CDR2 SQIVND come from the germline V gene (reference sequence). The CDR3 here is CASSTGQAIRPETQYF. Here the CDR3 DNA reads TGTGCCAGTAGCACGGGACAGGCCATACGTCCCGAGACCCAGTACTTC.

V usage is TRBV2 and J usage is TRBJ1-1; D unclear. This CDR3 is built from 12 residues. Trimming removed 6 bases at V and 3 bases at J, with 8 bases between. The germline V gene encodes CDR1 SNHLY and CDR2 FYNNEI. The CDR3 spells CASSLGDTEAFF. The CDR3 DNA reads TGTGCCAGCAGCCTGGGCGACACTGAAGCTTTCTTT. The full variable domain, with the rest looked up from reference TRBV2 and TRBJ1-1, is EPEVTQTPSHQVTQMGQEVILRCVPISNHLYFYWYRQILGQKVEFLVSFYNNEISEKSEIFDDQFSVERPDGSNFTLKIRSTKLEDSAMYFCASSLGDTEAFFGQGTRLTVV.

This clone was seen more than once but under ten times. The chain uses TRBV7-3 and TRBJ2-3, with D unresolved. The CDR3 spans 15 residues. With 2 bases removed from V and 0 bases from J, the gap between germline ends came to 9 bases. The V gene's germline CDR1 is SGHTA and CDR2 FQGTGA. The CDR3 sequence is CASSLSPGSTDTQYF. For the CDR3, the DNA is TGTGCCAGCAGCTTATCTCCAGGTAGCACAGATACGCAGTATTTT.

The chain joins TRBV2 to TRBJ1-5; D not resolved. The germline gives CDR1 SNHLY, CDR2 FYNNEI. The CDR3 is 13 residues long. V was pared by 4 bases and J by 9 bases, with 13 bases between. The CDR3 loop is CASSVSGFRPQHF. The CDR3, as DNA: TGTGCCAGCAGTGTGTCGGGGTTTAGGCCCCAGCATTTT.

The chain is built from TRBV7-9 and TRBJ2-7, with a possible D match to TRBD1 (6 bases). This CDR3 region has 13 residues. Between the trimmed V and J ends, which lost 3 bases and 5 bases, there was a span of 11 bases. Germline CDR1 SEHNR, CDR2 FQNEAQ (reference sequence). CDR3 nucleotides: TGTGCCAGCAGCTTGTTAGGGGGAGACGAGCAGTACTTC. Translating it yields CASSLLGGDEQYF.

This clone came up once. The gene calls are TRBV28 and TRBJ2-3; TRBD2 matches at 9 bases. The J segment lost 3 bases and the V segment lost 5 bases, leaving 9 bases of the junction unmatched. From germline, CDR1 is MDHEN and CDR2 SYDVKM. This CDR3 region has 16 residues. CDR3 sequence reads: CASSSRGLAGTDTQYF. The CDR3 DNA follows: TGTGCCAGCAGTAGCCGGGGACTAGCAGGGACAGATACGCAGTATTTT. Looking up the rest from reference TRBV28 and TRBJ2-3 gives the full variable domain: DVKVTQSSRYLVKRTGEKVFLECVQDMDHENMFWYRQDPGLGLRLIYFSYDVKMKEKGDIPEGYSVSREKKERFSLILESASTNQTSMYLCASSSRGLAGTDTQYFGPGTRLTVL.

The rearrangement uses TRBV27 and TRBJ2-7; possible D gene TRBD1, 6 bases. The CDR3 runs 16 residues. The V gene's germline CDR1 is MNHEY and CDR2 SMNVEV (reference sequence). V was shortened by 5 bases and J by 4 bases, with 21 bases between the two germline ends. CDR3 DNA: TGTGCCAGCAGTCACACCCTTCGACAGGTAGTATACGAGCAGTACTTC. It codes for CASSHTLRQVVYEQYF.

J is TRBJ2-5 and V is TRBV6-2 or TRBV6-3; 7 bases are shared with TRBD1. The V gene end was trimmed by 4 bases and the J gene end by 1 base; junction bases not matched to a gene: 3. Per the germline V gene, CDR1 is MNHEY and CDR2 is SVGEGT. The CDR3 has 14 amino acids. The CDR3 region has the DNA TGTGCCAGCAGTTCCGGACAGGCCCAAGAGACCCAGTACTTC. Protein: CASSSGQAQETQYF.

V is TRBV7-2 and J is TRBJ2-7; D not certain. Germline V gene data show CDR1 as SGHTA and CDR2 as FQGNSA. This CDR3 contains 14 residues. With 5 bases removed from V and 3 bases from J, the gap between germline ends came to 14 bases. CDR3 nucleotides: TGTGCCAGCAGCCCGCACGGGTTGCTCTACGAGCAGTACTTC. The encoded protein is CASSPHGLLYEQYF.

The chain recombines TRBV7-8 with TRBJ1-6; tentative D call: TRBD1 (5 bases). Germline V gene data show CDR1 as SGHVS and CDR2 as FQNEAQ. This CDR3 contains 16 residues. V lost 5 bases and J lost 0, with 11 bases in between. CDR3: CASSLGASSYNSPLHF. Written as DNA, the CDR3 is TGTGCCAGCAGCCTAGGGGCGAGCTCCTATAATTCACCCCTCCACTTT.

CDR3 amino acids: CASSLDGASGSTDTQYF. Here the CDR3 DNA reads TGTGCCAGCAGCTTAGATGGGGCTAGCGGAAGCACAGATACGCAGTATTTT. The chain joins TRBV11-2 to TRBJ2-3; 7 nucleotides align to TRBD2. The CDR3 loop spans 17 amino acids. CDR1 and CDR2 from the germline V gene are SGHAT and FQNNGV. Trimming took 0 bases from V and 0 from J; bases not matched to a gene: 6.

This clone was seen a handful of times. The chain carries TRBV28 and TRBJ2-7, with 7 bases matching TRBD1. The ends lost 6 bases at V and 0 bases at J; junction bases unmatched: 2. CDR1 is MDHEN, CDR2 SYDVKM, per germline. The CDR3 runs to 13 residues. CDR3 nucleotides: TGTGCCAGCAGCCGGGACAGCTCCTACGAGCAGTACTTC. It is translated as CASSRDSSYEQYF.

V usage is TRBV3-1 (or the pseudogene TRBV3-2) and J usage is TRBJ1-3; the D gene is possibly TRBD1 (6 bases). Germline V gene data show CDR1 as LGHDT and CDR2 as YNNKEL (reference sequence). Trimming pared 4 bases from V and 4 bases from J, leaving 26 bases between. This CDR3 is 19 amino acids long. The CDR3 sequence is CASSPSHLLDSTLGNTIYF. CDR3 in DNA: TGTGCCAGCAGCCCTTCTCATTTACTGGACAGCACCCTAGGAAACACCATATATTTT.

The chain links TRBV15 to TRBJ2-6; D possibly corresponds to TRBD1 (5 bases). V lost 5 bases and J lost 0, with 8 bases in between. The CDR3 is made up of 15 amino acids. Germline assignment: CDR1 LNHNV and CDR2 YYDKDF (reference sequence). CDR3 sequence (DNA): TGTGCCACCAGCCTGGACATCTCTGGGGCCAACGTCCTGACTTTC. This sequence encodes CATSLDISGANVLTF.

This rearrangement joins TRBV28 to TRBJ2-3; TRBD2 matches at 13 bases. V lost 1 base and J lost 4; bases outside the gene matches: 5. The CDR3 loop spans 17 amino acids. Germline CDR1 is MDHEN and CDR2 is SYDVKM. The CDR3 protein is CASSLLGGLAGSDTQYF. As DNA, the CDR3 is TGTGCCAGCAGTTTATTGGGGGGACTAGCGGGATCAGATACGCAGTATTTT.

This rearrangement joins TRBV19 to TRBJ2-2; TRBD2 is a possible D gene (6 bases). Germline assignment: CDR1 LNHDA and CDR2 SQIVND (reference sequence). V was shortened by 4 bases and J by 1 base, with 10 bases between the two germline ends. The CDR3 extends over 15 amino acids. The CDR3 DNA reads TGTGCCAGTAGTAACGGAGGGCGGAACACCGGGGAGCTGTTTTTT. This codes for CASSNGGRNTGELFF.

The chain is built from TRBV7-2 and TRBJ2-7; D remains unclear. The V and J ends lost 4 bases and 0 bases respectively, with 10 bases between them. The CDR3 has 14 amino acids. Germline values: CDR1 SGHTA, CDR2 FQGNSA. The DNA of the CDR3 is TGTGCCAGCAGCTCTGACTGGATCTCCTACGAGCAGTACTTC. Translated, it gives CASSSDWISYEQYF.

The chain has TRBV19 and TRBJ1-1; D is ambiguous. The CDR3 extends over 13 amino acids. The V and J ends lost 5 bases and 7 bases respectively, with 14 bases between them. Germline CDR1 and CDR2: LNHDA and SQIVND (reference sequence). This chain's CDR3 is CASSARPGIEAFF. The CDR3 DNA is TGTGCCAGTAGTGCCCGTCCGGGAATTGAAGCTTTCTTT.

The genes are TRBV9 and TRBJ2-1; TRBD2 matches 10 bases. V lost 3 bases, J lost 6 bases, and 3 bases stayed unmatched. This CDR3 is built from 14 residues. Germline-derived CDR1 and CDR2 are SGDLS and YYNGEE. CDR3 coding DNA: TGTGCCAGCAGCGAAGCTAGCGGGAGCAATGAGCAGTTCTTC. Translating gives CASSEASGSNEQFF.

This chain links TRBV7-9 with TRBJ2-2, with a tentative D call TRBD2 (5 bases). V shed 8 bases and J shed 3 bases, with 16 bases lying between them. The length of the CDR3 is 15 residues. CDR1 and CDR2 (germline): SEHNR, FQNEAQ (reference sequence). In DNA form, the CDR3 reads TGTGCCAGCGGCTCCCCAGCGGAGTACACCGGGGAGCTGTTTTTT. Translated, it gives CASGSPAEYTGELFF.